This TCR beta chain was documented in a study of T cells in Graves' hyperthyroidism and ophthalmopathy (dated by TCRdb to the late 2010s). The study in broad terms: Peripheral blood was sampled at the time of initial diagnosis, prior to any treatment. Once sampling was done, hyperthyroidism patients were given methimazole at a starting dose of 30 mg daily, whereas ophthalmopathy patients were given high-dose intravenous methylprednisolone. TCR V-J signatures able to tell the groups apart were searched for in a discovery cohort of 90 to 100 patients, of whom around 42 had Graves' ophthalmopathy and about 55 had stable Graves' hyperthyroidism. Whether ophthalmopathy could be predicted prospectively was tested in an independent validation cohort made up of 18 hyperthyroidism patients plus 17 patients who later progressed to ophthalmopathy. The paper reports TCR Vbeta CDR3 sequencing of 140 or so peripheral blood samples: 43 ophthalmopathy, under 85 hyperthyroidism and 17 progressor patients. In several Graves' hyperthyroidism patients, the study also compared T-cell repertoires from thyroid tissue with T-cell repertoires from blood. The 90 to 100 discovery patients were randomly divided into training and test sets at a 7:3 ratio. What the study reported, not specific to this receptor: During validation, the model predicted progression to ophthalmopathy a median of around six months ahead of onset, with more than 55% sensitivity and 72.22% specificity. No statistical method was used to set the sample size in advance, and investigators knew the group allocation. Blood samples also contained most of the expanded thyroid clonotypes (frequency above 0.001), which suggests that blood repertoires may reflect thyroid immune responses. A 13 V-J signature model separated ophthalmopathy from stable hyperthyroidism, with nearly 90% sensitivity and about 81% specificity in cross-validation and 80%/75% in testing.

From the cysteine up to the phenylalanine, the CDR3 has a length of 13 residues. Solely the CDR3 DNA is kept, with 39 bases framed from the first base. The CDR1 and CDR2 encoded by the germline V gene are SGHTA and FQGNSA. V is clipped by 4 bases and J by 9 bases, and the sequence between their germline boundaries is 16 bases long. Graves' hyperthyroidism was defined as stable when no progression to ophthalmopathy occurred over 18 months of follow-up. Hyperthyroidism patients were newly diagnosed, had a disease duration of under 2 months, and were aged 18 to 65 years. Exclusion was applied to patients with uncontrolled infections, other autoimmune diseases, pregnancy or lactation. Diagnoses were established on the basis of clinical symptoms, serum thyroxine and TRAb, thyroid ultrasound, and orbital computed tomography. PBMCs were isolated from about 9.2 ml of fresh peripheral blood by Ficoll-Paque density gradient centrifugation. Total RNA was extracted using Trizol reagent, and RNA quality was assessed on an Agilent 2100 Bioanalyzer.

This clonotype was counted many times. What antigen it recognizes has not been identified. Per-base quality was not reported, and no clone a single base away is much larger than it. TCR beta CDR3 regions were amplified from RNA transcripts. For the first round of RT-PCR on the TCR CDR3, the HTBI primer set was used together with the Qiagen OneStep RT-PCR kit. A second multiplex PCR round built the libraries, followed by size selection and purification. Libraries were sequenced paired-end with 100 bp reads on an Illumina HiSeq2000. As for the authors' bioinformatics: SOAPnuke was used to process the raw data, throwing out any read that contained adapters or uncalled bases, had a mean Phred below 15, or lacked an exact constant-primer or identifier match. COPE v1.2.5 was used to merge the high-quality paired reads, and each unique nucleotide sequence was defined as a clonotype. MiTCR v1.1 was used to align clonotypes to the IMGT TRBV, TRBD and TRBJ reference segments. Only V-J combinations with frequency above 0.0001, covering 99.2% of repertoires, were analysed. A TCS score was defined as the ratio between F50 (clonal expansion) and ExV (chaos), using BLOSUM62-based TCRdist between CDR3 peptides within each V-J. Welch's t-statistics and random forest reduced roughly 530 V-J features to fewer than 15, which were used in a naive Bayes classifier (R e1071). Through fastp at Q25 and MiXCR, TCRdb rebuilt clones from the public reads, retaining in-frame beta chains. For every CDR3 protein sequence, its rows merge into one entry that carries the most common genes and DNA. TCRdb's processing, not the study's, gives the V and J calls here. This sample gives around 580,000 distinct CDR3 sequences in total; approximately 16% of them show up just once. The ten largest clones represent about 17% of the sample.

The rearrangement combines TRBV7-2 with TRBJ2-7; TRBD1 is perhaps the D gene, given 5 matching bases. The TCR was taken from a young woman with Graves' hyperthyroidism. The sample consisted of blood. The DNA is TGTGCCAGCAGCTCTAAGGGGAATACAGTGCAGTACTTC. Its translation is CASSSKGNTVQYF.